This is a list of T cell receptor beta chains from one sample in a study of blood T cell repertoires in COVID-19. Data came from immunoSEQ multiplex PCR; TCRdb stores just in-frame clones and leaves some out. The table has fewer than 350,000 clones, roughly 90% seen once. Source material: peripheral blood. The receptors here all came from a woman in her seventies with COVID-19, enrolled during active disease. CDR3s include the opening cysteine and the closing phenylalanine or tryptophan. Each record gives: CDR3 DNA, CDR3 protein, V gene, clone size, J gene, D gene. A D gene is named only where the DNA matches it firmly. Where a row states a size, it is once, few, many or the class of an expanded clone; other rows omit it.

DNA: TGCAGCGTTCTAGAACCGGGTCCGAACACTGAAGCTTTCTTT
CDR3: CSVLEPGPNTEAFF
V: TRBV29-1
size: -
J: TRBJ1-1
D: -

DNA: TGTGCCAGCGGGCAGGTTAGCAATCAGCCCCAGCATTTT
CDR3: CASGQVSNQPQHF
V: TRBV28
size: -
J: TRBJ1-5
D: -

DNA: TGTGCCAGCAGTTACAGTGAACAATCTGGCTACACCTTC
CDR3: CASSYSEQSGYTF
V: TRBV6-6
size: -
J: TRBJ1-2
D: -

DNA: TGTGCCAGTAGTTCCATGCCGGGACAGGCCGATTTC
CDR3: CASSSMPGQADF
V: TRBV19
size: -
J: TRBJ1-1
D: TRBD1

DNA: TGTGCCAGCAGGGGACAGTCGCGCTCCTACGAGCAGTACTTC
CDR3: CASRGQSRSYEQYF
V: TRBV2
size: -
J: TRBJ2-7
D: TRBD1

DNA: TGTGCCAGCAGCCAAGAAAGAGTTTACTATGGCTACACCTTC
CDR3: CASSQERVYYGYTF
V: TRBV14
size: -
J: TRBJ1-2
D: -

DNA: TGTGCCATTCGTAACAGGGAATCCACTGAAGCTTTCTTT
CDR3: CAIRNRESTEAFF
V: TRBV10-3
size: -
J: TRBJ1-1
D: -

DNA: TGCGCCAGCAGCTTGGGTGGAGCCCAAGAGACCCAGTACTTC
CDR3: CASSLGGAQETQYF
V: TRBV5-1
size: -
J: TRBJ2-5
D: -

DNA: TGTGCCAGCAGTTCCCCCGGGACTAGCGGGGGGTATGAGCAGTTCTTC
CDR3: CASSSPGTSGGYEQFF
V: TRBV27
size: once
J: TRBJ2-1
D: TRBD2

DNA: TGCAGCGTCGGGGCTGGGGCCAACGTCCTGACTTTC
CDR3: CSVGAGANVLTF
V: TRBV29-1
size: -
J: TRBJ2-6
D: -

DNA: TGTGCCAGCAGGCGTCTAGCGGGGGAAGAGACCCAGTACTTC
CDR3: CASRRLAGEETQYF
V: TRBV7-9
size: -
J: TRBJ2-5
D: TRBD2

DNA: TGTGCCAGCAGCTTGGGAGGTTTTGAGTTCTTC
CDR3: CASSLGGFEFF
V: TRBV5-6
size: -
J: TRBJ2-1
D: -

DNA: TGTGCCAGCAGTGAAACAGTACAGATTCAGCCCCAGCATTTT
CDR3: CASSETVQIQPQHF
V: TRBV2
size: -
J: TRBJ1-5
D: -

DNA: TGTGCCAGCAGCCAGCCAAACAGGGGGCTCGTCGAGCAGTACTTC
CDR3: CASSQPNRGLVEQYF
V: TRBV14
size: few
J: TRBJ2-7
D: TRBD1

DNA: TGTGCCAGTAGGACCCGAACAGGGGGCAACACTGAAGCTTTCTTT
CDR3: CASRTRTGGNTEAFF
V: TRBV19
size: -
J: TRBJ1-1
D: TRBD1

DNA: TGTGCCAGCAGTCCACCGGGCAGGGGGGATTTTCGCTATGGCTACACCTTC
CDR3: CASSPPGRGDFRYGYTF
V: TRBV28
size: -
J: TRBJ1-2
D: TRBD1

DNA: TGTGCCAGCAGTTTTACGACTAGCGGTTACAATGAGCAGTTCTTC
CDR3: CASSFTTSGYNEQFF
V: TRBV28
size: once
J: TRBJ2-1
D: TRBD2

DNA: TGCAGTGCTACCCTCGGGGGGGCTTTCTTT
CDR3: CSATLGGAFF
V: TRBV20-1
size: -
J: TRBJ1-1
D: -

DNA: TGTGCCAGCAGTTTCTTGAACACCGGGGAGCTGTTTTTT
CDR3: CASSFLNTGELFF
V: TRBV27
size: -
J: TRBJ2-2
D: -

DNA: TGTGCCAGCAGTTACTCCTGGACAGGGGGCGCGAACGAGCAGTACTTC
CDR3: CASSYSWTGGANEQYF
V: TRBV6-5
size: -
J: TRBJ2-7
D: TRBD1

DNA: TGTGCCAGCAGCTTACGGGACAGGGTCACTGAAGCTTTCTTT
CDR3: CASSLRDRVTEAFF
V: TRBV7-3
size: -
J: TRBJ1-1
D: TRBD1

DNA: TGTGCCAGTAGTTCCCGCGGGGTGAACACTGAAGCTTTCTTT
CDR3: CASSSRGVNTEAFF
V: TRBV19
size: -
J: TRBJ1-1
D: -

DNA: TGCGCCAGCAGCCAAGCGTCGACTATATACAATGAGCAGTTCTTC
CDR3: CASSQASTIYNEQFF
V: TRBV4-1
size: -
J: TRBJ2-1
D: -

DNA: TGTGCCAGCACCGGGACAGAGAATTCACCCCTCCACTTT
CDR3: CASTGTENSPLHF
V: TRBV2
size: few
J: TRBJ1-6
D: TRBD1

DNA: TGCGCCAGCAGCTTAGGCGGGGCGAACACCGGGGAGCTGTTTTTT
CDR3: CASSLGGANTGELFF
V: TRBV5-1
size: -
J: TRBJ2-2
D: -

DNA: TGTGCCAGCTTGCAGACTTTGACGGCTAGCACCCAGTACTTC
CDR3: CASLQTLTASTQYF
V: TRBV3-1/TRBV3-2
size: -
J: TRBJ2-5
D: -

DNA: TGTGCCAGCAGCTTTTCAGGTTCCACCTACGAGCAGTACTTC
CDR3: CASSFSGSTYEQYF
V: TRBV7-6
size: -
J: TRBJ2-7
D: -